This TCR beta chain originates from a study of blood T cell repertoires in COVID-19. Across the whole study: PBMCs, B-cell-depleted T cells, or T cells were the source of the cDNA or gDNA that made up the material.

V was cut by 3 bases and J by 2 bases, with 17 bases left in between. CDR3 length equals 16 residues. Per germline, CDR1 MNHEY and CDR2 SMNVEV (reference sequence). The method was immunoSEQ multiplex PCR; TCRdb's version includes in-frame clones alone and lacks a portion of them. This table has fewer than 450,000 clones, roughly nine tenths appearing once. Across 24 US areas, participants ranged in age from about 18 to 90 years. In Cohort 3, a recovered donor had either two negative PCRs, clearance, or symptom resolution. This receptor was identified in a woman aged 30 to 39 who had recovered from COVID-19. The genes are TRBV27 and TRBJ2-7; D possibly corresponds to TRBD1 (6 bases). The specimen was PBMCs or T cells enriched from blood (not recorded which). The CDR3 bases are TGTGCCAGCAGTTTTAACCCTGGGGACAACACCTACGAGCAGTACTTC. Translated: CASSFNPGDNTYEQYF.